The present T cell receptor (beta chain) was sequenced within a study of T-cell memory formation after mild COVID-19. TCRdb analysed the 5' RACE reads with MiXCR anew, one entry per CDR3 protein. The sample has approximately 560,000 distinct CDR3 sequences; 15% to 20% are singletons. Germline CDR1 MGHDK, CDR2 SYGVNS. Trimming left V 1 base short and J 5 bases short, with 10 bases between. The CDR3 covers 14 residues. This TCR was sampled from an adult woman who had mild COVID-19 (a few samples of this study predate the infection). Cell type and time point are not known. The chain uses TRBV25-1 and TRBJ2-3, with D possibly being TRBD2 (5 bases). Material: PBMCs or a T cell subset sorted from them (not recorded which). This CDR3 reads CASSESLAIDTQYF. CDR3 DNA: TGTGCCAGCAGTGAATCCCTAGCCATAGATACGCAGTATTTT. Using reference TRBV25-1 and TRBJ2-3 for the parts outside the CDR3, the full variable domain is EADIYQTPRYLVIGTGKKITLECSQTMGHDKMYWYQQDPGMELHLIHYSYGVNSTEKGDLSSESTVSRIRTEHFPLTLESARPSHTSQYLCASSESLAIDTQYFGPGTRLTVL.